This note documents a single T cell receptor beta chain sequence. Its matching antigen is unknown. The junction and the germline gene differ at one end; a read error may be behind it. Thyroid surgery was performed in patients who had received no treatment beforehand. This sample is drawn from a study of metastatic and nonmetastatic thyroid tumors. Study information: The comparison covered peripheral blood and tumor or nodule tissue in malignant and benign thyroid patients. Findings of the study overall: It was reported that TCR beta diversity was significantly higher in malignant thyroid tumors than benign nodules, in blood and tumor.

The CDR3 totals 14 residues. Germline V gene data show CDR1 as MDHEN and CDR2 as SYDVKM. In the source study's methods: Building a distant-metastasis classifier for papillary thyroid cancer drew on CDR3 differences across clinicopathological groups. TCRdb re-clonotyped the PCR reads through MiXCR. TCRdb, not the original authors, processed these V and J calls. Of roughly 63,000 clones in the sample, roughly 17% were seen once. This sequence originates from a male donor with papillary thyroid cancer or a benign thyroid nodule (not recorded which). Some clones in this sample may be carry-over from other donors' samples. Sequencing was done on a sample of blood. The V call is TRBV28, the J call TRBJ2-2; D is undetermined. The CDR3 DNA reads TGTGCCAGCATCCCAACTCCGAACACCGGTGAGCTGTTTTTT. As protein: CASIPTPNTGELFF.